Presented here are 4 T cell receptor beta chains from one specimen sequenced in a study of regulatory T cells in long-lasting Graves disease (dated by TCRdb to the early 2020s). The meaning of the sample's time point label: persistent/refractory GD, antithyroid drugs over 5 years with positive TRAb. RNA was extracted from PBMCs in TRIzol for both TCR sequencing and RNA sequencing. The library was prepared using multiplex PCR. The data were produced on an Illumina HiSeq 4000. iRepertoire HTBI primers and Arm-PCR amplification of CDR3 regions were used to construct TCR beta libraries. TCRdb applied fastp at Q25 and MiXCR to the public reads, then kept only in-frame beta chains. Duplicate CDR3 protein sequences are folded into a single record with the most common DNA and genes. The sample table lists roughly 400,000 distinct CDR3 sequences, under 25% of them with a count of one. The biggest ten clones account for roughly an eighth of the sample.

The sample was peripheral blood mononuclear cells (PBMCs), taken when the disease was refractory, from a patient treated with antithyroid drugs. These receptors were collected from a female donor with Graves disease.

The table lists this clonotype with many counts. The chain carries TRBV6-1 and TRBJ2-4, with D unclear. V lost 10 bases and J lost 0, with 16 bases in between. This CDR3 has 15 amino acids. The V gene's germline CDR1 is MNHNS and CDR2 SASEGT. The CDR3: CAIQTDQIAKNIQYF. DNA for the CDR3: TGTGCCATCCAAACGGACCAAATAGCCAAAAACATTCAGTACTTC.

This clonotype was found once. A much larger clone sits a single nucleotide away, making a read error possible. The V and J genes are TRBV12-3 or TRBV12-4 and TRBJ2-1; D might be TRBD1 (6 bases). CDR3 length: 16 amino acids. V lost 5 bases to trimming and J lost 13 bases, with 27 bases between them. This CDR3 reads CASSQYRVRGQETQFF. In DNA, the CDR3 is TGTGCCAGCAGTCAATACAGGGTCAGGGGACAAGAGACCCAGTTCTTC.

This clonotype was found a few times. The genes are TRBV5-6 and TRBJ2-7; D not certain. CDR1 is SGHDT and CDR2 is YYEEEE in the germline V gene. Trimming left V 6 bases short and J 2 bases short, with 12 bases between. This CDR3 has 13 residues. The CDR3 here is CASNGRTTYEQYF. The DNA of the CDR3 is TGTGCCAGCAACGGACGGACCACCTACGAGCAGTACTTC.

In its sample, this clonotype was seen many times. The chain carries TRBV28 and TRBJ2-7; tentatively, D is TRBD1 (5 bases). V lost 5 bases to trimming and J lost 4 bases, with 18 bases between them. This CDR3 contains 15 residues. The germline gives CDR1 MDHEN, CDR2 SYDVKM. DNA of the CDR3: TGTGCCAGCAGTCCCGATAGGGGTAATTTATACGAGCAGTACTTC. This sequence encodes CASSPDRGNLYEQYF.